One and the same sample provided the 30 T cell receptor beta chains below, sequenced in a study of OX40 agonist ivuxolimab in advanced cancers. Assay: immunoSEQ multiplex PCR; the TCRdb copy retains only in-frame clones and omits some. The table lists 57,000 or so clones, 86% of them singletons. The sequences come from CD4+ or CD8+ T cells sorted from blood, collected in a trial of the OX40 agonist ivuxolimab. These receptors were obtained from an adult with an advanced solid tumor such as melanoma, head and neck, liver or kidney cancer.

The chain couples TRBV21-1 to TRBJ2-1. TRBV21-1 is given as a pseudogene. The CDR3 spans 17 residues. Here the CDR3 reads CASSKEIGLPTYNEQFF. The DNA for the CDR3 is TGTGCCAGCAGCAAAGAAATAGGGCTACCGACCTACAATGAGCAGTTCTTC.

This chain links TRBV5-4 with TRBJ1-5; D possibly corresponds to TRBD1 (5 bases). The V and J ends lost 3 bases and 3 bases respectively, with 10 bases between them. The CDR3 sequence is 14 residues long. The germline V gene encodes CDR1 SGHNT and CDR2 YYREEE (reference sequence). Here the CDR3 reads CASSSDRDNQPQHF. The CDR3 region has the DNA TGTGCCAGCAGCTCAGACAGAGACAATCAGCCCCAGCATTTT.

The chain couples TRBV29-1 to TRBJ1-2; unclear D gene. Between the trimmed V and J ends, which lost 7 bases and 2 bases, there was a span of 11 bases. Germline V gives CDR1 SQVTM, CDR2 ANQGSEA. CDR3 length: 12 amino acids. Here the CDR3 DNA reads TGCAGCGCCCAGGATGGGAACTATGGCTACACCTTC. Protein sequence: CSAQDGNYGYTF. The full variable domain, its missing parts supplied by reference TRBV29-1 and TRBJ1-2, is SAVISQKPSRDICQRGTSLTIQCQVDSQVTMMFWYRQQPGQSLTLIATANQGSEATYESGFVIDKFPISRPNLTFSTLTVSNMSPEDSSIYLCSAQDGNYGYTFGSGTRLTVV.

This rearrangement joins TRBV6-6 to TRBJ1-2; 10 bases line up with TRBD1. J was trimmed by 6 bases and V by 6 bases; bases with no gene match: 7. The CDR3 spans 14 residues. Germline values: CDR1 MNHNY, CDR2 SVGAGI (reference sequence). The CDR3 nucleotides read TGTGCCAGCAGCCGGGACAGGGGATCGGATGGCTACACCTTC. Its translation is CASSRDRGSDGYTF.

The chain couples TRBV11-2 to TRBJ1-1, with a possible D match to TRBD1 (6 bases). The CDR3 extends over 13 amino acids. Germline CDR1 SGHAT, CDR2 FQNNGV. Trimming took off 8 bases at V and 2 bases at J, with 12 bases between the two ends. CDR3 residues: CASQAGVNTEAFF. The CDR3 region has the DNA TGTGCCAGCCAAGCAGGGGTAAACACTGAAGCTTTCTTT.

The chain joins TRBV2 to TRBJ1-5, with no clear D. The CDR3 is 13 amino acids. Per germline, CDR1 SNHLY and CDR2 FYNNEI. V gave up 8 bases and J gave up 0 bases, with 8 bases separating them. The DNA for the CDR3 is TGTGCCAGCTCGGGCTATAGCAATCAGCCCCAGCATTTT. This encodes CASSGYSNQPQHF. The variable domain in full, with the rest retrieved from reference TRBV2 and TRBJ1-5, is EPEVTQTPSHQVTQMGQEVILRCVPISNHLYFYWYRQILGQKVEFLVSFYNNEISEKSEIFDDQFSVERPDGSNFTLKIRSTKLEDSAMYFCASSGYSNQPQHFGDGTRLSIL.

V gene TRBV7-2 combines with J gene TRBJ2-5; weak D call: TRBD2 (6 bases). Germline assignment: CDR1 SGHTA and CDR2 FQGNSA. The CDR3 loop spans 13 amino acids. The ends were cut back, 5 bases at V and 5 bases at J, with 12 bases in the middle. The CDR3 here is CASSPTGVETQYF. For the CDR3, the DNA is TGTGCCAGCAGCCCTACGGGGGTCGAGACCCAGTACTTC.

This clone was observed a single time. The rearrangement uses TRBV10-3 and TRBJ2-7; 10 bases map to TRBD1. Germline CDR1 ENHRY, CDR2 SYGVKD. V shed 10 bases, J shed 3 bases, and the junction held 12 bases outside the gene matches. The CDR3 is 15 amino acids. The CDR3, as DNA: TGTGCCACCCGGAGACAGGGGGCGGGGGTCTACGAGCAGTACTTC. This encodes CATRRQGAGVYEQYF.

The chain couples TRBV5-1 to TRBJ1-4; possibly TRBD1 for D (6 bases). V dropped 4 bases and J dropped 8 bases, with 15 bases sitting between them. Germline V gene sequence: CDR1 SGHRS, CDR2 YFSETQ. This CDR3 comprises 14 residues. CDR3: CASSRFRGEEKLFF. CDR3 sequence (DNA): TGCGCCAGCAGCCGGTTCAGGGGCGAAGAAAAACTGTTTTTT.

V usage is TRBV6-1 and J usage is TRBJ2-3; no firm D call. Germline lookup yields CDR1 MNHNS and CDR2 SASEGT. CDR3 length: 14 amino acids. The germline V and J ends were trimmed by 1 base and 6 bases, with 11 bases remaining between them. The CDR3 spells CASSEGLLGDTQYF. CDR3 bases: TGTGCCAGCAGTGAAGGACTCCTAGGGGATACGCAGTATTTT.

This clone was picked up one time. In the same sample, other DNA sequences code for this CDR3. V and J are TRBV7-3 and TRBJ2-5; D not certain. Germline V gives CDR1 SGHTA, CDR2 FQGTGA. V was clipped by 3 bases and J by 2 bases, with 7 bases between them. The CDR3 loop spans 13 amino acids. The CDR3 region is CASSLGLQETQYF. Here the CDR3 DNA reads TGTGCCAGCAGCTTGGGGTTACAAGAGACCCAGTACTTC.

This chain joins TRBV5-1 and TRBJ2-5, with a weak D call TRBD1 (5 bases). Per germline, CDR1 SGHRS and CDR2 YFSETQ. V was trimmed by 1 base and J by 3 bases, leaving 7 bases between them. The CDR3 contains 13 residues. CDR3 DNA: TGCGCCAGCAGCTTGATGACAGAAGAGACCCAGTACTTC. Amino acids: CASSLMTEETQYF.

The chain uses TRBV5-1 and TRBJ2-7; the match to TRBD1 covers 9 bases. There are 14 residues in the CDR3. Germline V CDR1 and CDR2: SGHRS, YFSETQ. The V gene end was trimmed by 3 bases and the J gene end by 6 bases; junction bases not matched to a gene: 7. The CDR3 spells CASSSGTGLGEQYF. The CDR3 nucleotides read TGCGCCAGCAGCTCTGGGACAGGGCTCGGCGAGCAGTACTTC.

The chain combines TRBV27 with TRBJ2-1, with D maybe TRBD2 (6 bases). CDR3 size: 14 residues. Trimming removed 2 bases from V and 8 bases from J, with 13 bases in between. Germline V gene sequence: CDR1 MNHEY, CDR2 SMNVEV (reference sequence). CDR3 DNA sequence: TGTGCCAGCAGTTTACGAAATAGGAGGGATGAGCAGTTCTTC. Translating gives CASSLRNRRDEQFF.

V and J are TRBV9 and TRBJ1-5; perhaps TRBD1 as D (5 bases). This CDR3 is 14 amino acids long. Germline values: CDR1 SGDLS, CDR2 YYNGEE. Trimming shortened V by 1 base and J by 3 bases, and 8 bases separated the two germline ends. The CDR3 spells CASSVKGHNQPQHF. In nucleotides, the CDR3 is TGTGCCAGCAGCGTAAAGGGGCACAATCAGCCCCAGCATTTT.

The chain employs TRBV11-1 and TRBJ2-5; D perhaps matches TRBD1 (5 bases). Per the germline V gene, CDR1 is SGHAT and CDR2 is FQDESV (reference sequence). Deletions cut 3 bases from V and 1 base from J, with 6 bases between. The CDR3 loop spans 13 amino acids. In nucleotides, the CDR3 is TGTGCCAGCAGCTTCGACAGCCAAGAGACCCAGTACTTC. The encoded protein is CASSFDSQETQYF.

The chain joins TRBV4-1 to TRBJ1-5; D is uncertain. Germline values: CDR1 MGHRA, CDR2 YSYEKL. This CDR3 region has 15 residues. Trimming removed 0 bases from V and 7 bases from J, with 13 bases in between. The CDR3 nucleotides are TGCGCCAGCAGCCAAGAGACGGTGAGTGGACAGCCCCAGCATTTT. This sequence encodes CASSQETVSGQPQHF.

V gene TRBV4-3 combines with J gene TRBJ1-2; a weak D match, TRBD1 (5 bases). Trimming left V 0 bases short and J 4 bases short, with 15 bases between. The CDR3 contains 16 residues. The V gene's germline CDR1 is LGHNA and CDR2 YSLEER. The CDR3 sequence is CASSQDVQGFGYGYTF. The CDR3 bases are TGCGCCAGCAGCCAAGATGTGCAGGGTTTCGGCTATGGCTACACCTTC.

The CDR3: CASREGATNEKLFF. Here the CDR3 DNA reads TGTGCCAGCAGAGAGGGGGCGACTAATGAAAAACTGTTTTTT. The chain is built from TRBV2 and TRBJ1-4; the match to TRBD1 covers 7 bases. The CDR3 covers 14 residues. The J segment lost 2 bases and the V segment lost 6 bases, leaving 3 bases of the junction unmatched. Looked up from germline, CDR1 is SNHLY and CDR2 is FYNNEI.

The chain combines TRBV9 with TRBJ2-1; 11 bases are shared with TRBD2. The CDR3 consists of 15 residues. Trimming took 4 bases from V and 3 from J; bases not matched to a gene: 3. Germline CDR1 and CDR2: SGDLS and YYNGEE. CDR3 residues: CASSLAGGLYNEQFF. CDR3 nucleotides: TGTGCCAGCAGCCTAGCGGGGGGCCTCTACAATGAGCAGTTCTTC.

This chain links TRBV27 with TRBJ2-3; possibly TRBD2 for D (5 bases). The length of the CDR3 is 15 residues. The V gene lost 6 bases and the J gene lost 2 bases, with 15 bases spanning the gap. Germline values: CDR1 MNHEY, CDR2 SMNVEV (reference sequence). The CDR3 loop is CASRPFGGPTDTQYF. The CDR3 coding sequence is TGTGCCAGCAGGCCCTTCGGAGGCCCCACAGATACGCAGTATTTT.

The chain employs TRBV9 and TRBJ1-2; D is ambiguous. The V gene lost 0 bases and the J gene lost 4 bases, with 10 bases spanning the gap. Germline-derived CDR1 and CDR2 are SGDLS and YYNGEE. The CDR3 is 14 residues long. This CDR3 reads CASSVDEGIYGYTF. The CDR3 DNA follows: TGTGCCAGCAGCGTAGATGAAGGAATCTATGGCTACACCTTC.

V and J are TRBV7-6 and TRBJ1-3, with D perhaps TRBD1 (6 bases). CDR3 length: 15 amino acids. Germline V gene lookup returns CDR1 SGHVS and CDR2 FNYEAQ. The V end was cut by 5 bases, the J end by 6 bases, with 17 bases between. The CDR3: CASSPGPQGVNTIYF. CDR3 nucleotide sequence: TGTGCCAGCAGCCCGGGCCCACAGGGAGTAAACACCATATATTTT.

This clone has only one observation. V and J are TRBV2 and TRBJ2-7; D is uncertain. This CDR3 region has 11 residues. V lost 3 bases and J 4 bases, leaving 4 bases between the germline ends. Germline V CDR1 and CDR2: SNHLY, FYNNEI. CDR3 coding DNA: TGTGCCAGCAGTGAGGTATACGAGCAGTACTTC. It translates to CASSEVYEQYF.

V and J are TRBV4-2 and TRBJ2-3; D not certain. Germline V gene data show CDR1 as LGHNA and CDR2 as YNFKEQ. This CDR3 region has 16 residues. Trimming left V 1 base short and J 1 base short, with 12 bases between. CDR3 in DNA: TGTGCCAGCAGCCAAGTAGTCTCCGCGGGCACAGATACGCAGTATTTT. It yields the protein CASSQVVSAGTDTQYF.

The chain joins TRBV7-3 to TRBJ1-5; D gene uncertain. Germline lookup yields CDR1 SGHTA and CDR2 FQGTGA. This CDR3 has 13 residues. V shed 3 bases and J shed 3 bases, with 6 bases lying between them. CDR3 bases: TGTGCCAGCAGCTTCGCCCCCAATCAGCCCCAGCATTTT. Protein product: CASSFAPNQPQHF.

The sample holds a few counts of this clone. The chain is built from TRBV6-5 and TRBJ1-6; D gene unclear. CDR3 length: 14 amino acids. V was clipped by 1 base and J by 9 bases, with 10 bases between them. Germline CDR1 reads MNHEY; CDR2 reads SVGAGI. CDR3: CASSYLEYGSPLHF. The CDR3 DNA sequence: TGTGCCAGCAGTTACTTGGAGTACGGTTCACCCCTCCACTTT.

The chain recombines TRBV10-3 with TRBJ2-2; D gene ambiguous. V was trimmed by 11 bases and J by 5 bases, leaving 9 bases between them. Germline V gene data show CDR1 as ENHRY and CDR2 as SYGVKD. This CDR3 comprises 11 residues. CDR3 nucleotides: TGTGCCTGTGGACGGACCGGGGAGCTGTTTTTT. Translating it yields CACGRTGELFF.

This clone was observed once. The chain is built from TRBV10-3 and TRBJ1-2, with 10 nucleotides matching TRBD1. The CDR3 is 13 residues long. Germline trimming cut 10 bases from V and 7 bases from J; bases unmatched to any gene: 9. Germline V gene sequence: CDR1 ENHRY, CDR2 SYGVKD. The CDR3 DNA sequence: TGTGCCACCACCCCTGGACAGGGGGGTGGCTACACCTTC. Amino acids: CATTPGQGGGYTF.

The rearrangement links TRBV13 to TRBJ1-2; 7 bases match TRBD1. CDR1 and CDR2 (germline): PRHDT, FYEKMQ (reference sequence). Trimming at V came to 5 bases and at J to 6 bases, leaving 15 bases not matched to a gene. This CDR3 contains 16 residues. The CDR3, as DNA: TGTGCCAGCAGCCCGAGCGGGACAGCACTTTTTAATGGCTACACCTTC. Amino acids: CASSPSGTALFNGYTF.